This TCR beta chain was sequenced in a study of blood T cell repertoires in COVID-19. On the study more broadly: PBMCs, B-cell-depleted T cells, or T cells provided the cDNA or gDNA that made up the material.

V was clipped by 5 bases and J by 4 bases, with 9 bases between them. The CDR3 is 14 amino acids. The germline gives CDR1 LGHDT, CDR2 YNNKEL (reference sequence). Original handling: Estimation of nucleated cell counts was performed using reference gene primer amplification. The data were produced by immunoSEQ multiplex PCR, yet TCRdb's version contains in-frame clones alone and is incomplete. Clone size and V and J calls were adopted from that table, with D and trimming inferred from the DNA. This table has 20,000 to 25,000 clones, approximately 83% appearing once. The source of this sequence is a man between 65 and 85 years old with acute or convalescent COVID-19. The specimen sequenced was peripheral blood. The chain joins TRBV3-1 (or the pseudogene TRBV3-2) to TRBJ2-6; a possible D gene is TRBD1 (5 bases). The CDR3 sequence: CASSTGSGANVLTF. The CDR3 DNA sequence: TGTGCCAGCAGCACAGGATCCGGGGCCAACGTCCTGACTTTC.